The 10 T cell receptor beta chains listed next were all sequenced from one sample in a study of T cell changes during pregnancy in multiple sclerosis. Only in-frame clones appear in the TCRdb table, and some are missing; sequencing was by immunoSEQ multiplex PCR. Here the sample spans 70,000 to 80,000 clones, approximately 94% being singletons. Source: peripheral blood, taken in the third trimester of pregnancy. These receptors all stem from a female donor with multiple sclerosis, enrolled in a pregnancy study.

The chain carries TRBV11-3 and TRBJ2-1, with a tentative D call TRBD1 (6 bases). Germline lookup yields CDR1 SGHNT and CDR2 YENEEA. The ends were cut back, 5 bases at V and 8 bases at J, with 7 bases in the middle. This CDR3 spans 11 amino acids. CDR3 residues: CASSQGYEQFF. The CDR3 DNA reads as TGTGCCAGCAGCCAGGGGTATGAGCAGTTCTTC.

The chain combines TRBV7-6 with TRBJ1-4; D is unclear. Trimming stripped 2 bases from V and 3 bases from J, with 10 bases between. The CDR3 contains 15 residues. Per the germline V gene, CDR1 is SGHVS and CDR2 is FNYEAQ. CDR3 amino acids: CASSLRSAANEKLFF. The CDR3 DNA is TGTGCCAGCAGCTTACGGAGCGCGGCTAATGAAAAACTGTTTTTT.

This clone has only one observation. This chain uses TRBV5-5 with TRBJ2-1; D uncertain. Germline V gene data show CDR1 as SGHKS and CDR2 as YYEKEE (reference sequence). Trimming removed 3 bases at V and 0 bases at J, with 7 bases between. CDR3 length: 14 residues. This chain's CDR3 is CASSSVPSYNEQFF. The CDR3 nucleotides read TGTGCCAGCAGCTCCGTTCCCTCCTACAATGAGCAGTTCTTC.

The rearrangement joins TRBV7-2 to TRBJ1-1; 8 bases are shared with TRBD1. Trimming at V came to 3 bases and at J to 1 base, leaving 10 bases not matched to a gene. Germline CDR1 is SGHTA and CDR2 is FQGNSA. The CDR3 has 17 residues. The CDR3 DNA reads TGTGCCAGCAGCTTTCATCAGGGGGCGAGCCAGAACACTGAAGCTTTCTTT. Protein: CASSFHQGASQNTEAFF.

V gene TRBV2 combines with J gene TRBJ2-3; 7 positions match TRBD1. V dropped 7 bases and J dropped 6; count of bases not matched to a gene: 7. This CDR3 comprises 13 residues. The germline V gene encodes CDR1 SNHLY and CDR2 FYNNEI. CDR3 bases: TGTGCCAGCACGAGGCAGGGGGTGGATACGCAGTATTTT. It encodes CASTRQGVDTQYF.

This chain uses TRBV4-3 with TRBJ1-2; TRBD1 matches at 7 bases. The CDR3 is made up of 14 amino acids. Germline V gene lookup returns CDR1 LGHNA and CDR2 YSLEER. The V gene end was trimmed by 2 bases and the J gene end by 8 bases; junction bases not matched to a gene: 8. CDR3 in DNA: TGCGCCAGCAGCCAAAGCCCGAGACAGGGCGGCTACACCTTC. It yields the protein CASSQSPRQGGYTF.

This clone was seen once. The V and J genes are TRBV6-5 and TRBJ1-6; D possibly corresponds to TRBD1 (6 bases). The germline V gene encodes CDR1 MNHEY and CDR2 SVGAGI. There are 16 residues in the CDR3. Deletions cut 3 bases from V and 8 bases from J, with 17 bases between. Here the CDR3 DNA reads TGTGCCAGCAGTTATATAGGACAGCCTATGGATTCACCCCTCCACTTT. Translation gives CASSYIGQPMDSPLHF.

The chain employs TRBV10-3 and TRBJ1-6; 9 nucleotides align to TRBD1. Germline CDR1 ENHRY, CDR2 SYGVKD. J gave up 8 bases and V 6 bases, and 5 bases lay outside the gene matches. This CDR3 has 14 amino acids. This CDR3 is CAIRGTGIDSPLHF. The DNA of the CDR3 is TGTGCCATCAGGGGGACAGGGATAGATTCACCCCTCCACTTT.

The CDR3, as DNA: TGTGCCAGCAGCCAAGAACTAGCGGGGGGCGAAGAGACCCAGTACTTC. It is translated as CASSQELAGGEETQYF. The chain uses TRBV4-2 and TRBJ2-5; 12 bases fit TRBD2. Germline values: CDR1 LGHNA, CDR2 YNFKEQ. This CDR3 is built from 16 residues. V gave up 0 bases and J gave up 3 bases; unmatched junction bases: 2.

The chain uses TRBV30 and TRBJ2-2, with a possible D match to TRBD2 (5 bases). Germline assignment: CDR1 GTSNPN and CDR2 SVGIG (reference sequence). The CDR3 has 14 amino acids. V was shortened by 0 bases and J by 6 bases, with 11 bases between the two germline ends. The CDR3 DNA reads TGTGCCTGGAGTGTACTTCCGGGGTCCGGGGAGCTGTTTTTT. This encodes CAWSVLPGSGELFF.